This T cell receptor beta chain was identified in a study of blood T cells in healthy people across ages. For the second PCR, which ran for about 6 to 11 cycles, a sample-barcoded 5' primer and a J-beta primer mix were used. From the 5' RACE reads, TCRdb called clonotypes with MiXCR, one entry per CDR3 protein. The data hold around 990,000 distinct CDR3 sequences, with 20% to 25% observed a single time. For every donor, a draw yielded about 10 milliliters of peripheral blood. This sample was shared with a second study, whose subject was T cells of mothers and their children.

The sequence was collected from a girl aged 2-9 years in good health. What was sequenced was blood.

In DNA form, the CDR3 reads TGTGCCAGCAGCCGCGCGTTTGGGACAGGGATCCACGAGCAGTACTTC. Its protein is CASSRAFGTGIHEQYF. The chain recombines TRBV27 with TRBJ2-7; TRBD1 agrees at 9 bases. The V gene end was trimmed by 6 bases and the J gene end by 5 bases; junction bases not matched to a gene: 14. The CDR3 is made up of 16 amino acids. CDR1 is MNHEY and CDR2 is SMNVEV in the germline V gene (reference sequence).